This T cell receptor (beta chain) was identified in a study of long-term antiretroviral therapy in people with HIV. Between the trimmed V and J ends, which lost 1 base and 3 bases, there was a span of 6 bases. In germline, CDR1 is KGHSH, CDR2 LQKENI. CDR3 length: 13 amino acids. Running of the v3.0 immunoSEQ assay took place at survey level. The table came from immunoSEQ multiplex PCR; TCRdb's copy has only in-frame clones and leaves some out. Here the sample spans about 35,000 clones, roughly 79% being singletons. This TCR was sampled from a man in his fifties or sixties with HIV. Source: unsorted PBMCs, taken 3 years after starting antiretroviral therapy. The chain has TRBV18 and TRBJ2-5; D possibly corresponds to TRBD1 (5 bases). For the CDR3, the DNA is TGTGCCAGCTCACCACAGACAGAAGAGACCCAGTACTTC. Translation gives CASSPQTEETQYF.